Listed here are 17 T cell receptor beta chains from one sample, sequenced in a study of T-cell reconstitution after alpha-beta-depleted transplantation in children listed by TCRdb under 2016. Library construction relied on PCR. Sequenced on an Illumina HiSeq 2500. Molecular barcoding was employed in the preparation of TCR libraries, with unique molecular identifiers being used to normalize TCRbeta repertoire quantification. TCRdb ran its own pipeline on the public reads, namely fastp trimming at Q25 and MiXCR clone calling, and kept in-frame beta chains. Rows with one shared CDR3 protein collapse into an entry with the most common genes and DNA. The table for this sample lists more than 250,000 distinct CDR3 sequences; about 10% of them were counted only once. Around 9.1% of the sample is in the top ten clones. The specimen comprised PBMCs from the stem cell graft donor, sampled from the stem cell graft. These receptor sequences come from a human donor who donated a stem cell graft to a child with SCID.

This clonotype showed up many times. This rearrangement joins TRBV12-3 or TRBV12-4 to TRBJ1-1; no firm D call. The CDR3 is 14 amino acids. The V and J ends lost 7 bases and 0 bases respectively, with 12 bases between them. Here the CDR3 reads CASKRVGVNTEAFF. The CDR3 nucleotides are TGTGCCAGCAAAAGAGTCGGGGTGAACACTGAAGCTTTCTTT.

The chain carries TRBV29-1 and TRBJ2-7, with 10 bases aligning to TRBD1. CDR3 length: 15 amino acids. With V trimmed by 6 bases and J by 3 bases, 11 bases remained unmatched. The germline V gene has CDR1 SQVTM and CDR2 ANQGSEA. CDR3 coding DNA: TGCAGCGTCCTAATAAGACAGGGGGCCGTCTACGAGCAGTACTTC. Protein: CSVLIRQGAVYEQYF.

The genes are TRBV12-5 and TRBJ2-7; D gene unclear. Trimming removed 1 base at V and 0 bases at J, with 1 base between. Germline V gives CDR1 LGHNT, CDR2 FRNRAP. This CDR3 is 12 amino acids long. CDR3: CASGLGSYEQYF. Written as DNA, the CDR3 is TGTGCTAGTGGTTTGGGCTCCTACGAGCAGTACTTC.

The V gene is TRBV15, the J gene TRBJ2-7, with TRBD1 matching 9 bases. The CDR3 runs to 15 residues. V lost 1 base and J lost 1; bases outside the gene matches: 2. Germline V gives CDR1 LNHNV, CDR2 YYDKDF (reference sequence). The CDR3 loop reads CATSRAGTGSYEQYF. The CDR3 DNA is TGTGCCACCAGCAGAGCCGGGACAGGGTCCTACGAGCAGTACTTC.

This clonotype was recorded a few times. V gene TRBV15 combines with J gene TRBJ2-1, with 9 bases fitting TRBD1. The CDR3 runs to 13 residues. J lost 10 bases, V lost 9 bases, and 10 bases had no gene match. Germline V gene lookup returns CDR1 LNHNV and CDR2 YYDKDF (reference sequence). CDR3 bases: TGTGCCACAGAGGGACAGGGTCCTCGAGAGCAGTTCTTC. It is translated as CATEGQGPREQFF.

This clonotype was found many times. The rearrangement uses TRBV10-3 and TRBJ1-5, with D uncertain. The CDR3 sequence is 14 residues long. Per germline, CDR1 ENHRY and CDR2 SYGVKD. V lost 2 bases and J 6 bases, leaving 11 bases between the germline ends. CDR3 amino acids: CAISEPFKGQPQHF. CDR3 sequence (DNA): TGTGCCATCAGTGAGCCCTTTAAAGGTCAGCCCCAGCATTTT.

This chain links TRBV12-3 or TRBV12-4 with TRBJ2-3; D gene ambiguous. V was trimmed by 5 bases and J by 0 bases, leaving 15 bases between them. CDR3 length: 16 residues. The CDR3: CASSPPSSRSTDTQYF. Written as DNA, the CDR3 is TGTGCCAGCAGTCCCCCCAGTAGTCGGAGCACAGATACGCAGTATTTT.

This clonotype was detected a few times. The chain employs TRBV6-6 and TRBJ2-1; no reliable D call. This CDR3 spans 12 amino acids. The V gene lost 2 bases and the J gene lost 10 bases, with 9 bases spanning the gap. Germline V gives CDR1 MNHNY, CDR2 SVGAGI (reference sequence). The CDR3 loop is CASSYPFREQFF. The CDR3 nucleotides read TGTGCCAGCAGTTACCCATTTAGGGAGCAGTTCTTC.

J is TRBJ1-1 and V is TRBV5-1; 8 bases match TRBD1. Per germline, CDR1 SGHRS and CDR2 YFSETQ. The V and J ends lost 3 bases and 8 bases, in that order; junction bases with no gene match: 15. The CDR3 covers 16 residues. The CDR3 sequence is CASSSGRTGLGIEAFF. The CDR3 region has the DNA TGCGCCAGCAGCTCTGGAAGGACAGGGTTGGGGATCGAAGCTTTCTTT.

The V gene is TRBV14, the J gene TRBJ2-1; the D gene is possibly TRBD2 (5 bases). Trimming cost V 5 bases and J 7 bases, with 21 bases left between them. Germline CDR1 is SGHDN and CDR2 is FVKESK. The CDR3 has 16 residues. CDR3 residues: CASSGSFLPGGNEQFF. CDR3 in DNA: TGTGCCAGCAGCGGCTCGTTTCTCCCCGGCGGGAATGAGCAGTTCTTC.

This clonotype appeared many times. DNA for the CDR3: TGCGCCAGCAGCCAGGGACAGGGTTTAGCCGGGGAGCTGTTTTTT. Translation gives CASSQGQGLAGELFF. The rearrangement joins TRBV4-1 to TRBJ2-2; 9 nucleotides line up with TRBD1. J gave up 6 bases and V 3 bases, and 5 bases lay outside the gene matches. Germline V gene data show CDR1 as MGHRA and CDR2 as YSYEKL. The CDR3 extends over 15 amino acids.

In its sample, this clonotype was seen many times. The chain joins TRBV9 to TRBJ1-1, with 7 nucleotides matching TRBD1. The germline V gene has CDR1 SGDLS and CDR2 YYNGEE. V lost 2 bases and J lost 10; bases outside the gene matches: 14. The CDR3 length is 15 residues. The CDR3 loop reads CASSVHRDSLRGAFF. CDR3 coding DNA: TGTGCCAGCAGCGTGCACCGGGACAGCCTTCGAGGAGCTTTCTTT.

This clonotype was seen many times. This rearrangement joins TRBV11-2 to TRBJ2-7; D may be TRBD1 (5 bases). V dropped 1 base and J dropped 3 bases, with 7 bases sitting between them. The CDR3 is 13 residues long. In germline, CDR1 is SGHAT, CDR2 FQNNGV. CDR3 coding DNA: TGTGCCAGCAGCTTAGGGACACTCTACGAGCAGTACTTC. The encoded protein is CASSLGTLYEQYF.

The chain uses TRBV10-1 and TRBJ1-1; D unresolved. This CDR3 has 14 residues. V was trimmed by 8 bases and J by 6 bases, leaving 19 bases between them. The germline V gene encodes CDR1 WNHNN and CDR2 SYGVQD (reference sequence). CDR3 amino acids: CASGRNSLGAEAFF. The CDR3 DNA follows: TGCGCCAGCGGTAGAAATAGTCTCGGGGCTGAAGCTTTCTTT.

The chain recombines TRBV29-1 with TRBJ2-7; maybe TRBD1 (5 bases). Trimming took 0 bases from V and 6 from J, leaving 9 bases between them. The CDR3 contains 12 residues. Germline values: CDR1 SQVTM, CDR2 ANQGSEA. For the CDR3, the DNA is TGCAGCGTTGAAGAAGGGGTTGGCGAGCAGTACTTC. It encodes CSVEEGVGEQYF.

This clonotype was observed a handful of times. CDR3 sequence (DNA): TGTGCCAGCAGCTCCTTTGTAGGGGGAGGCATGAACACTGAAGCTTTCTTT. Translation: CASSSFVGGGMNTEAFF. This sequence joins TRBV12-3 or TRBV12-4 and TRBJ1-1, with D possibly matching TRBD1 (6 bases). V gave up 6 bases and J gave up 0 bases, with 20 bases separating them. This CDR3 comprises 17 residues.

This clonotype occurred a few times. The CDR3 here is CASSLGTGGMDTQYF. In DNA, the CDR3 is TGTGCCAGCAGCCTAGGGACAGGGGGGATGGATACGCAGTATTTT. The chain uses TRBV7-7 and TRBJ2-3; 11 bases fit TRBD1. The CDR3 loop spans 15 amino acids. J was trimmed by 6 bases and V by 5 bases; bases with no gene match: 7. Germline CDR1 SSHAT, CDR2 FNYEAQ (reference sequence).